This section outlines one TCR beta chain sequence together with its context. RNA amounts of about 0.45 to 1 ug underwent reverse transcription with random hexamers. Each CDR3 protein is one row after TCRdb ran MiXCR on the immunoSEQ multiplex PCR reads. The sample lists about 200,000 distinct CDR3 sequences, about 95% occurring once. Negative isolation yielded CD4+ and CD8+ T cells, and FACS enriched TEMRA cells. Per the germline V gene, CDR1 is MDHEN and CDR2 is SYDVKM. CDR3 length equals 15 residues. The ends were cut back, 7 bases at V and 5 bases at J, with 19 bases in the middle. This specimen belongs to a study of CD8 T cells in Susac syndrome.

The sample taken for sequencing was CD4+ T cells from PBMCs. The chain couples TRBV28 to TRBJ2-3, with D tentatively TRBD2 (6 bases). The origin of this receptor is a human donor with multiple sclerosis. The CDR3 region is CASKEGVLAGDTQYF. CDR3 bases: TGTGCCAGCAAGGAGGGCGTCCTGGCGGGAGATACGCAGTATTTT.